These T cell receptor beta chains were read from a single sample in a study of OX40 agonist ivuxolimab in advanced cancers. The repertoire was sequenced with immunoSEQ multiplex PCR; TCRdb's copy has only in-frame clones and lacks some. The sample holds tens of thousands of clones, 86% seen once. This specimen consisted of CD4+ or CD8+ T cells sorted from blood, obtained in a trial of the OX40 agonist ivuxolimab. All receptors derive from an adult with an advanced solid tumor such as melanoma, head and neck, liver or kidney cancer. Both conserved end residues are trimmed from each CDR3. Each record gives: clone size, V gene, D gene, CDR3 length, CDR3 protein. A D gene is named only where the DNA matches it firmly. The size of a clone is reported for some rows only, either as once, few or many, or as a class for expanded clones.

few | TRBV28 | - | 11 | ASSLQGNQPQH
- | TRBV12-1 | - | 12 | ASSSMAGNTEAF
- | TRBV18 | - | 14 | ASSPRAASNTGELF
- | TRBV6-1 | TRBD1 | 16 | ASSEISGQGGNNSPLH
- | TRBV5-1 | - | 15 | ASSSPVGTGKNTEAF
- | TRBV5-4 | - | 13 | ASSLAGLTNYGYT
few | TRBV30 | - | 11 | AWSAQGNTEAF
- | TRBV19 | - | 12 | ASRSRRTGGGYT
- | TRBV7-3 | - | 13 | ASSPLGAITDTQY
- | TRBV28 | - | 12 | ASSLGDAYNEQF